Each of the 18 T cell receptor beta chains below was sequenced from the same sample in a study of blood T cell repertoires in COVID-19. Assay: immunoSEQ multiplex PCR; the TCRdb copy retains only in-frame clones and omits some. Here the sample spans around 110,000 clones, under 90% being singletons. Sequenced: peripheral blood. These TCRs come from a woman in her seventies with acute or convalescent COVID-19.

The rearrangement uses TRBV6-2 or TRBV6-3 and TRBJ2-5, with unresolved D. CDR1 is MNHEY, CDR2 SVGEGT, per germline. V was trimmed by 4 bases and J by 7 bases, leaving 10 bases between them. The CDR3 sequence is 12 residues long. The chain's CDR3 is CASSSQIGTQYF. The CDR3 DNA reads TGTGCCAGCAGTTCCCAAATCGGGACCCAGTACTTC.

V gene TRBV11-2 combines with J gene TRBJ1-1; TRBD1 aligns across 7 bases. The J segment lost 11 bases and the V segment lost 5 bases, leaving 5 bases of the junction unmatched. The CDR3 is 11 residues long. The V gene's germline CDR1 is SGHAT and CDR2 FQNNGV. CDR3 residues: CASSPDRDAFF. The CDR3 DNA is TGTGCCAGCAGCCCAGACAGGGACGCTTTCTTT.

The V call is TRBV4-3, the J call TRBJ2-7, with D maybe TRBD2 (6 bases). CDR1 and CDR2 from the germline V gene are LGHNA and YSLEER. Deletions cut 1 base from V and 2 bases from J, with 9 bases between. This CDR3 region has 14 residues. CDR3 residues: CASSQGAGTYEQYF. In DNA form, the CDR3 reads TGCGCCAGCAGCCAAGGGGCGGGAACCTACGAGCAGTACTTC.

V and J are TRBV10-3 and TRBJ1-1; D gene ambiguous. V lost 5 bases, J lost 3 bases, and 10 bases lay in between. The germline gives CDR1 ENHRY, CDR2 SYGVKD. The CDR3 length is 13 residues. DNA for the CDR3: TGTGCCATCAGTCAAAGCGGATACACTGAAGCTTTCTTT. Amino acid sequence: CAISQSGYTEAFF.

V is TRBV4-2 and J is TRBJ1-1; perhaps TRBD1 as D (6 bases). This CDR3 spans 15 amino acids. Germline-derived CDR1 and CDR2 are LGHNA and YNFKEQ. V lost 0 bases to trimming and J lost 10 bases, with 18 bases between them. CDR3 DNA sequence: TGTGCCAGCAGCCAAGATCCCTGGGGGCGTCAGGTAGCTTTCTTT. Its protein product is CASSQDPWGRQVAFF.

The chain employs TRBV18 and TRBJ1-4; 8 positions agree with TRBD1. In germline, CDR1 is KGHSH, CDR2 LQKENI. V lost 6 bases to trimming and J lost 7 bases; unmatched junction nucleotides: 7. This CDR3 has 14 residues. The CDR3 protein is CASSPDRATEKLFF. The CDR3 DNA is TGTGCCAGCTCTCCGGACAGGGCGACTGAAAAACTGTTTTTT.

The chain carries TRBV5-4 and TRBJ2-3, with D unresolved. V was pared by 2 bases and J by 3 bases, with 7 bases between. Germline CDR1 and CDR2: SGHNT and YYREEE (reference sequence). The CDR3 is 13 amino acids. CDR3: CASSFDTTDTQYF. The CDR3 DNA reads as TGTGCCAGCAGCTTCGACACGACAGATACGCAGTATTTT. Full variable domain (remainder filled in from reference TRBV5-4 and TRBJ2-3): ETGVTQSPTHLIKTRGQQVTLRCSSQSGHNTVSWYQQALGQGPQFIFQYYREEENGRGNFPPRFSGLQFPNYSSELNVNALELDDSALYLCASSFDTTDTQYFGPGTRLTVL.

The V and J genes are TRBV2 and TRBJ2-1, with a weak D call TRBD2 (6 bases). The CDR3 sequence is 15 residues long. V gave up 5 bases and J gave up 10 bases, with 21 bases separating them. Germline CDR1 is SNHLY and CDR2 is FYNNEI. Here the CDR3 reads CASSKGTGVLGEQFF. CDR3 coding DNA: TGTGCCAGCAGTAAAGGAACGGGGGTTCTGGGGGAGCAGTTCTTC.

V and J are TRBV5-3 and TRBJ2-1; 7 bases agree with TRBD2. TRBV5-3 is known as an ORF, though its function is uncertain. The junction had 11 bases not matched to a gene; V was cut back by 4 bases and J by 1 base. The CDR3 is made up of 17 amino acids. The CDR3, as DNA: TGTGCCAGAAGCATGACCGGGACTACCACTTCCTACAATGAGCAGTTCTTC. This codes for CARSMTGTTTSYNEQFF.

This chain uses TRBV5-1 with TRBJ2-5; D is perhaps TRBD1 (5 bases). The V end lost 1 base, the J end lost 2 bases, and 15 bases lay between the germline ends. This CDR3 is built from 16 residues. Per germline, CDR1 SGHRS and CDR2 YFSETQ. CDR3 protein: CASSLQGSHHQETQYF. The CDR3 DNA follows: TGCGCCAGCAGCTTGCAGGGTTCGCACCATCAAGAGACCCAGTACTTC.

V and J are TRBV7-9 and TRBJ1-4; maybe TRBD1 (5 bases). V lost 5 bases and J lost 11, with 15 bases in between. Germline loops: CDR1 SEHNR, CDR2 FQNEAQ (reference sequence). The CDR3 contains 13 residues. The CDR3 DNA reads TGTGCCAGCAGCCCTACGGGGAGGGGTAAACTGTTTTTT. Its protein is CASSPTGRGKLFF.

The chain couples TRBV3-1 (or the pseudogene TRBV3-2) to TRBJ2-2, with 11 positions matching TRBD2. This CDR3 spans 18 amino acids. Germline CDR1 is LGHDT and CDR2 is YNNKEL (reference sequence). J lost 4 bases, V lost 5 bases, and 12 bases had no gene match. CDR3 amino acids: CASSDTLSGGAATGELFF. Written as DNA, the CDR3 is TGTGCCAGCAGCGATACTCTTAGCGGGGGGGCCGCCACCGGGGAGCTGTTTTTT.

The rearrangement joins TRBV3-1 (or the pseudogene TRBV3-2) to TRBJ1-2; no reliable D call. Germline values: CDR1 LGHDT, CDR2 YNNKEL (reference sequence). The CDR3 has 13 residues. Trimming removed 2 bases from V and 5 bases from J, with 9 bases in between. CDR3 bases: TGTGCCAGCAGCCAATCCGGCGGGTATGGCTACACCTTC. Translated, it gives CASSQSGGYGYTF.

In this sample, this clone turned up a few times. This chain connects TRBV25-1 to TRBJ1-2, with D perhaps matching TRBD1 (6 bases). Germline V CDR1 and CDR2: MGHDK, SYGVNS. CDR3 length: 15 residues. V was pared by 8 bases and J by 2 bases, with 18 bases between. CDR3 DNA: TGTGCCAGCCTCAGTGGTCAGGGGCGCAACTATGGCTACACCTTC. Translation: CASLSGQGRNYGYTF.

Here the CDR3 reads CASSVGGLGTEAFF. The CDR3 DNA is TGTGCCAGCAGCGTAGGGGGCCTGGGCACTGAAGCTTTCTTT. The rearrangement joins TRBV9 to TRBJ1-1; a possible D gene is TRBD1 (5 bases). The CDR3 loop spans 14 amino acids. The germline gives CDR1 SGDLS, CDR2 YYNGEE. Trimming stripped 0 bases from V and 4 bases from J, with 10 bases between.

The J gene is TRBJ1-5, the V gene TRBV19, with TRBD1 matching 9 bases. Germline lookup yields CDR1 LNHDA and CDR2 SQIVND (reference sequence). CDR3 length equals 19 residues. V was pared by 4 bases and J by 0 bases, with 13 bases of the junction left unmatched. The CDR3, as DNA: TGTGCCAGTAGTACAATCGTGGGACAGGGCATTTATAGCAATCAGCCCCAGCATTTT. As protein: CASSTIVGQGIYSNQPQHF.

This clone came up once. The chain uses TRBV6-6 and TRBJ2-1, with TRBD2 matching 9 bases. The V segment lost 8 bases and the J segment 4 bases; nucleotides outside the gene matches: 9. Germline V gene sequence: CDR1 MNHNY, CDR2 SVGAGI (reference sequence). This CDR3 is built from 15 residues. The CDR3: CASRGSGGEYNEQFF. The DNA of the CDR3 is TGTGCCAGCCGAGGTAGCGGGGGTGAATACAATGAGCAGTTCTTC.

This chain links TRBV9 with TRBJ2-7; D possibly corresponds to TRBD2 (5 bases). CDR1 is SGDLS, CDR2 YYNGEE, per germline. The CDR3 is 14 amino acids. V shed 0 bases and J shed 3 bases, with 10 bases lying between them. CDR3 in amino acids: CASSVAGSGYEQYF. Written as DNA, the CDR3 is TGTGCCAGCAGCGTAGCGGGGTCGGGCTACGAGCAGTACTTC.